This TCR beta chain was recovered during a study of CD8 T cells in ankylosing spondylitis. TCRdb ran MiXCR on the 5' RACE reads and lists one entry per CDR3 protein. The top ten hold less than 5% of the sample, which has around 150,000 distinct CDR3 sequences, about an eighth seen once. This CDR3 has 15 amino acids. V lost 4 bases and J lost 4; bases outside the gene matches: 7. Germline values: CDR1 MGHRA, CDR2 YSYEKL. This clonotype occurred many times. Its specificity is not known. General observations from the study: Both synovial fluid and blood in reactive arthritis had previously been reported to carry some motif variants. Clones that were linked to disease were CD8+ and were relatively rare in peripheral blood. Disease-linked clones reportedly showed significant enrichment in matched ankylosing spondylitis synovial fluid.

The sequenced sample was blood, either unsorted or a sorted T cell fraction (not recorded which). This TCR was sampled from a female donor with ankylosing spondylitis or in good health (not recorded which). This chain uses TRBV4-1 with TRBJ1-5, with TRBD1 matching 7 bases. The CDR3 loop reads CASSRLTGRNQPQHF. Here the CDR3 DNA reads TGCGCCAGCAGCCGCCTGACAGGGAGGAATCAGCCCCAGCATTTT.